This TCR beta chain was observed in a study of T cells after yellow fever vaccination. Study results and limitations: Detected again after the booster were most primary-vaccination clones, at 95% to 98% CD4 and 88% CD8. The secondary response was weaker, and its peak arrived faster, on day 5 versus 15. Abundant clonotypes from the bulk population could have been carried over as contaminants into FACS-sorted repertoires. A small proportion of clonotypes was detected in both the CD4 and CD8 compartments.

This clonotype was seen a few times. Its antigen is undetermined. TCRdb reanalysed the 5' RACE reads using MiXCR and keeps one entry per CDR3 protein. The sample consists of 150,000 or so distinct CDR3 sequences, approximately 10% of them appearing once. V gave up 7 bases and J gave up 1 base, with 13 bases separating them. Germline CDR1 LNHDA, CDR2 SQIVND (reference sequence). The CDR3 length is 14 residues. The chain combines TRBV19 with TRBJ1-1; D is perhaps TRBD1 (5 bases). The TCR comes from a man aged 18-30 years who received the YFV17D yellow fever vaccine. This sample comprised CD8+ T cells sorted from PBMCs, obtained 45 days after the yellow fever booster vaccination. The CDR3 loop reads CASISRGGNTEAFF. The DNA for the CDR3 is TGTGCCAGTATTTCAAGGGGAGGGAACACTGAAGCTTTCTTT.